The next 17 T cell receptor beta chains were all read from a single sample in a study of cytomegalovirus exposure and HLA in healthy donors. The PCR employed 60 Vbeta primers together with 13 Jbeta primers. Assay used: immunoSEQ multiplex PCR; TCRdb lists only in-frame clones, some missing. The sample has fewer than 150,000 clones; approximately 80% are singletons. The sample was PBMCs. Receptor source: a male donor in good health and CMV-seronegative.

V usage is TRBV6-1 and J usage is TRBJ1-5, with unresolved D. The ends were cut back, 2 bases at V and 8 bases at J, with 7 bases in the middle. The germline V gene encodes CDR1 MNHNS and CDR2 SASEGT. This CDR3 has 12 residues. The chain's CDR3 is CASSESREPQHF. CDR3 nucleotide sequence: TGTGCCAGCAGTGAAAGCCGGGAGCCCCAGCATTTT.

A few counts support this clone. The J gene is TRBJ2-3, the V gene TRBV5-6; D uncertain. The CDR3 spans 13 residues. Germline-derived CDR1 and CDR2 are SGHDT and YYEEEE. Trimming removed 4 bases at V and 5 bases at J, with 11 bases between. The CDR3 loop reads CASSSTTEDTQYF. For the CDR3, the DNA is TGTGCCAGCAGCAGTACAACCGAAGATACGCAGTATTTT.

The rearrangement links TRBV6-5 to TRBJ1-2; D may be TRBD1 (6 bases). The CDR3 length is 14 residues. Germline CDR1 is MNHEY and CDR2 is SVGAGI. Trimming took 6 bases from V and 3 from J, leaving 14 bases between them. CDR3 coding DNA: TGTGCCAGCAGCTTGACAGGTCCCCACTATGGCTACACCTTC. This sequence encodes CASSLTGPHYGYTF.

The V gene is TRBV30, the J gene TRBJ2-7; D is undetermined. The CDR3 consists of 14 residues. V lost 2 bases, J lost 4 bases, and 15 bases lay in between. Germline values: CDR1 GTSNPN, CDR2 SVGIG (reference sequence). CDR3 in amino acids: CAWSSSAGTYEQYF. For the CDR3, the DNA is TGTGCCTGGAGTAGTTCGGCAGGAACTTACGAGCAGTACTTC.

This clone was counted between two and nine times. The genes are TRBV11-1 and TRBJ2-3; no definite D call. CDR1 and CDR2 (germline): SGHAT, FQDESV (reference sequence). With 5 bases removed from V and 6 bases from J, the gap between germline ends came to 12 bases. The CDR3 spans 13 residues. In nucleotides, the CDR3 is TGTGCCAGCAGCCCACAATCCTGGGATACGCAGTATTTT. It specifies CASSPQSWDTQYF.

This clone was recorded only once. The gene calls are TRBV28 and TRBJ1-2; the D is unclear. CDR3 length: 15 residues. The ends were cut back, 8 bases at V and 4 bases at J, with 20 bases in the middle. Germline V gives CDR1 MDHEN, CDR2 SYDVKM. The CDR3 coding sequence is TGTGCCAGCGGCTCTTTCAGCCACCGGGGCTATGGCTACACCTTC. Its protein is CASGSFSHRGYGYTF.

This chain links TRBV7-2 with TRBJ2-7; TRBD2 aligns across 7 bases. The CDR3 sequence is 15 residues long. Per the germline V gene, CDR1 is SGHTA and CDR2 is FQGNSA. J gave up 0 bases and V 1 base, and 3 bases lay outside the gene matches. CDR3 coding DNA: TGTGCCAGCAGCTTAGTGGGGGGGAACTCCTACGAGCAGTACTTC. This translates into CASSLVGGNSYEQYF.

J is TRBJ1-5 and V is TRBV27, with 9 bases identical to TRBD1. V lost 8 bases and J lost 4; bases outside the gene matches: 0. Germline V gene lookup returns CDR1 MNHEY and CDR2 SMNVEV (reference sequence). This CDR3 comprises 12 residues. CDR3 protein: CASGTGNQPQHF. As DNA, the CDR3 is TGTGCCAGCGGGACAGGGAATCAGCCCCAGCATTTT.

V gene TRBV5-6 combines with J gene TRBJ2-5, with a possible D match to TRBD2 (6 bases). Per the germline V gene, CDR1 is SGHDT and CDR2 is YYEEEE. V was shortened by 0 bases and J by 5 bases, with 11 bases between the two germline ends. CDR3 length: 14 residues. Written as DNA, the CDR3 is TGTGCCAGCAGCTTGGGGGCAGGGAGGGAGACCCAGTACTTC. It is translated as CASSLGAGRETQYF.

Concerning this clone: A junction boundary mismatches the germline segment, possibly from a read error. In nucleotides, the CDR3 is TGTGCCAGCAGTGAAAATTTAGTGGGGACAGCCCTTAATAGGCTTGTCTTC. Translation: CASSENLVGTALNRLVF. The chain links TRBV6-1 to TRBJ2-7; 7 positions match TRBD1. In germline, CDR1 is MNHNS, CDR2 SASEGT. The CDR3 contains 17 residues.

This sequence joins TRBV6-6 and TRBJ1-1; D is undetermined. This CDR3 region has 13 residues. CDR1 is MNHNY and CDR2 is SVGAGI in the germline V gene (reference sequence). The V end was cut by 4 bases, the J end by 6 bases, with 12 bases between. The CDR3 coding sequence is TGTGCCAGCAGTTTCTCGGGTAGCTCTGAAGCTTTCTTT. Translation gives CASSFSGSSEAFF.

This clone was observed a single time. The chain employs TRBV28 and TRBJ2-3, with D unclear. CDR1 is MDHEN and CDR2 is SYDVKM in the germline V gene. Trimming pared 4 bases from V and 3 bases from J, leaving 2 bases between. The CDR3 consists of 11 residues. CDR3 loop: CASSSTDTQYF. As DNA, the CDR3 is TGTGCCAGCAGTTCTACAGATACGCAGTATTTT.

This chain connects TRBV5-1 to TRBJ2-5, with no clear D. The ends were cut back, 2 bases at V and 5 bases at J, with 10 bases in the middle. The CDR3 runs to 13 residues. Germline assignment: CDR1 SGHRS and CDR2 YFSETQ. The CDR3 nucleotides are TGCGCCAGCAGCTTCCGGGTACGGGAGACCCAGTACTTC. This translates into CASSFRVRETQYF.

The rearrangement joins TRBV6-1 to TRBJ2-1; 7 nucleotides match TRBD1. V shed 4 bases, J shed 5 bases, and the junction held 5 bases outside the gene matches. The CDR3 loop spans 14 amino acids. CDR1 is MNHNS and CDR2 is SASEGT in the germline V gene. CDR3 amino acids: CASSVPGQNNEQFF. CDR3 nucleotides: TGTGCCAGCAGTGTTCCGGGACAGAACAATGAGCAGTTCTTC.

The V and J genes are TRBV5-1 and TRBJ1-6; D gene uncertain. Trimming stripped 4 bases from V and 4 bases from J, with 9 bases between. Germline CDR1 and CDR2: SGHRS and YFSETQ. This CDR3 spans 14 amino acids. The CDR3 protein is CASSPGIYNSPLHF. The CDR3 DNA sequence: TGCGCCAGCAGCCCCGGGATTTATAATTCACCCCTCCACTTT.

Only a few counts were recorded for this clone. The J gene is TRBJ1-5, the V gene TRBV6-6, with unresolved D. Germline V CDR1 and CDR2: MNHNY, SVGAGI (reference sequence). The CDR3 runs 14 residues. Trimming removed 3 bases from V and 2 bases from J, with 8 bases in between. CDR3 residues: CASSYGQGNQPQHF. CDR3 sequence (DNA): TGTGCCAGCAGTTATGGGCAGGGCAATCAGCCCCAGCATTTT.

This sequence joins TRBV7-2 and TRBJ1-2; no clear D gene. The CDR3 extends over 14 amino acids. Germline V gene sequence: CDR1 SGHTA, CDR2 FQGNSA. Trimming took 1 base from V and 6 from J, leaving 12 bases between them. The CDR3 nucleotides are TGTGCCAGCAGCTTAGGTATTCGCGCGGATGGCTACACCTTC. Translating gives CASSLGIRADGYTF. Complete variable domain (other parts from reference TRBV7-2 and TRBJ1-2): GAGVSQSPSNKVTEKGKDVELRCDPISGHTALYWYRQSLGQGLEFLIYFQGNSAPDKSGLPSDRFSAERTGGSVSTLTIQRTQQEDSAVYLCASSLGIRADGYTFGSGTRLTVV.